This T cell receptor (beta chain) emerged from a study of cytomegalovirus exposure and HLA in healthy donors. On the study more broadly: In an early release, HLA-typed donors contributed some 80 million unique TCR sequences.

The CDR3 is made up of 16 amino acids. V lost 4 bases to trimming and J lost 3 bases, with 18 bases between them. The V gene's germline CDR1 is SEHNR and CDR2 FQNEAQ (reference sequence). Amplification used 60 Vbeta primers and 13 Jbeta primers. Clones were sequenced by immunoSEQ multiplex PCR, and TCRdb holds only the in-frame ones, with some missing. The table shows 70,000 or so clones, with more than 75% occurring only once. Although they were nominally healthy when sampled, donors likely had unrecorded immune exposures. This TCR derives from a man younger than 35 in good health and CMV-seronegative. Input material: PBMCs. This chain links TRBV7-9 with TRBJ1-2; D might be TRBD1 (5 bases). CDR3 in amino acids: CASSSSMGRGYYGYTF. CDR3 bases: TGTGCCAGCAGCTCCAGTATGGGTAGGGGATACTATGGCTACACCTTC. The entire variable domain, with the rest obtained from reference TRBV7-9 and TRBJ1-2, is as follows: DTGVSQNPRHKITKRGQNVTFRCDPISEHNRLYWYRQTLGQGPEFLTYFQNEAQLEKSRLLSDRFSAERPKGSFSTLEIQRTEQGDSAMYLCASSSSMGRGYYGYTFGSGTRLTVV.